Following are 20 T cell receptor beta chains from one sample sequenced in a study of T cell repertoires in cytomegalovirus infection. TCRdb processed the reads anew with MiXCR; each CDR3 protein has one entry. The table includes about 260,000 distinct CDR3 sequences, roughly 13% detected once. Sequenced sample: PBMCs. The receptors were gathered from a human donor in good health (CMV status not recorded). Some clones in this sample may be carry-over from other donors' samples.

This clonotype was counted a few times. The chain combines TRBV29-1 with TRBJ1-1; maybe TRBD1 (6 bases). The CDR3 has 16 amino acids. CDR1 is SQVTM, CDR2 ANQGSEA, per germline. V shed 0 bases and J shed 4 bases, with 18 bases lying between them. The CDR3 sequence: CSVEDRTGGGGTEAFF. The CDR3 region has the DNA TGCAGCGTTGAAGATCGGACGGGGGGCGGGGGCACTGAAGCTTTCTTT.

The CDR3, as DNA: TGTGCCAGCAGCGGACCCCGGGATAAGACCCGCACAGATACGCAGTATTTT. It encodes CASSGPRDKTRTDTQYF. This chain connects TRBV7-9 to TRBJ2-3; TRBD2 might be the D (5 bases). The CDR3 spans 17 residues. CDR1 and CDR2 from the germline V gene are SEHNR and FQNEAQ (reference sequence). V gave up 5 bases and J gave up 1 base, with 19 bases separating them.

Ten or more counts support this clonotype. The CDR3 nucleotides read TGTGCCAGCAGCTTAAGTCTCTCCTACAATGAGCAGTTCTTC. As protein: CASSLSLSYNEQFF. V gene TRBV7-9 combines with J gene TRBJ2-1, with D uncertain. The germline V gene has CDR1 SEHNR and CDR2 FQNEAQ (reference sequence). Trimming took off 2 bases at V and 0 bases at J, with 5 bases between the two ends. This CDR3 spans 14 amino acids.

This clonotype came up many times. This chain links TRBV20-1 with TRBJ2-7; D is unclear. Trimming stripped 0 bases from V and 5 bases from J, with 8 bases between. The CDR3 runs to 12 residues. CDR1 and CDR2 from the germline V gene are DFQATT and SNEGSKA (reference sequence). The CDR3 is CSARDDGHEQYF. The CDR3 DNA is TGCAGTGCTAGAGATGACGGTCACGAGCAGTACTTC.

V usage is TRBV7-9 and J usage is TRBJ2-1, with TRBD2 identical over 15 bases. With 7 bases clipped from V and 3 bases from J, the junction kept 16 bases outside the gene matches. The CDR3 has 20 amino acids. The germline gives CDR1 SEHNR, CDR2 FQNEAQ (reference sequence). The CDR3 loop reads CASTSIPGLAGGPNYNEQFF. The CDR3 DNA reads as TGTGCCAGCACCAGTATACCGGGACTAGCGGGAGGACCCAACTACAATGAGCAGTTCTTC. Full variable domain (missing parts from reference TRBV7-9 and TRBJ2-1): DTGVSQNPRHKITKRGQNVTFRCDPISEHNRLYWYRQTLGQGPEFLTYFQNEAQLEKSRLLSDRFSAERPKGSFSTLEIQRTEQGDSAMYLCASTSIPGLAGGPNYNEQFFGPGTRLTVL.

This chain connects TRBV20-1 to TRBJ1-5, with 9 bases that match TRBD1. Unmatched junction bases numbered 8, after V lost 6 bases and J lost 5 bases. This CDR3 has 14 residues. CDR1 and CDR2 from the germline V gene are DFQATT and SNEGSKA (reference sequence). The CDR3 loop reads CSALLDRGDQPQHF. The CDR3 DNA reads TGCAGTGCACTACTCGACAGGGGGGATCAGCCCCAGCATTTT.

This clonotype was found many times. The chain couples TRBV7-2 to TRBJ2-3; possibly TRBD2 for D (5 bases). Germline CDR1 and CDR2: SGHTA and FQGNSA. This CDR3 has 15 residues. Between the trimmed V and J ends, which lost 5 bases and 10 bases, there was a span of 22 bases. The CDR3, as DNA: TGTGCCAGCAGCGCCTCCGGGCCGTCGGGATCGCCGCAGTATTTT. Its protein product is CASSASGPSGSPQYF.

In its sample, this clonotype was seen a few times. This chain links TRBV15 with TRBJ2-5; 8 bases align to TRBD2. V shed 5 bases and J 0 bases; nucleotides not matched to a gene: 14. Germline V gene lookup returns CDR1 LNHNV and CDR2 YYDKDF (reference sequence). CDR3 size: 18 residues. CDR3 protein: CATSARILTSAYQETQYF. CDR3 coding DNA: TGTGCCACCAGCGCCCGAATCCTGACTAGCGCATACCAAGAGACCCAGTACTTC.

This clonotype was recorded a few times. CDR3 loop: CASSLNSPALAGVYNEQFF. In DNA form, the CDR3 reads TGTGCCAGCAGCTTAAATTCCCCCGCACTAGCGGGGGTATACAATGAGCAGTTCTTC. The rearrangement joins TRBV7-6 to TRBJ2-1; 11 nucleotides agree with TRBD2. Germline V lookup: CDR1 SGHVS, CDR2 FNYEAQ. CDR3 length: 19 amino acids. V lost 2 bases, J lost 4 bases, and 13 bases stayed unmatched.

The chain couples TRBV29-1 to TRBJ2-5; D is unresolved. V was clipped by 4 bases and J by 2 bases, with 11 bases between them. This CDR3 comprises 13 residues. Per germline, CDR1 SQVTM and CDR2 ANQGSEA. For the CDR3, the DNA is TGCAGCGTTGCGGCAGTAGTTCAAGAGACCCAGTACTTC. Amino acid sequence: CSVAAVVQETQYF.

In this sample, this clonotype turned up a few times. The rearrangement links TRBV20-1 to TRBJ2-1, with D possibly called TRBD1 or TRBD2 (5 bases each). Germline V gene lookup returns CDR1 DFQATT and CDR2 SNEGSKA (reference sequence). Trimming took 0 bases from V and 6 from J, leaving 15 bases between them. There are 15 residues in the CDR3. CDR3 residues: CSAREWGGPTNEQFF. In DNA form, the CDR3 reads TGCAGTGCTAGAGAATGGGGCGGGCCAACCAATGAGCAGTTCTTC.

A single count supports this clonotype. The rearrangement uses TRBV28 and TRBJ1-2; unclear D gene. The germline V and J ends were trimmed by 7 bases and 2 bases, with 11 bases remaining between them. This CDR3 has 13 residues. Germline V gene lookup returns CDR1 MDHEN and CDR2 SYDVKM. The CDR3 coding sequence is TGTGCCAGCAAAGGCAGGCGGAACTATGGCTACACCTTC. This sequence encodes CASKGRRNYGYTF.

Many counts were recorded for this clonotype. V and J are TRBV7-9 and TRBJ2-1; 8 bases align to TRBD2. Losses at the gene ends were 6 bases for V and 8 bases for J; bases not matched to a gene: 15. CDR3 length equals 16 residues. Germline lookup yields CDR1 SEHNR and CDR2 FQNEAQ (reference sequence). The CDR3 nucleotides read TGTGCCAGCAGACCCCCACTAGCGGACGTTACGGATGAGCAGTTCTTC. Its translation: CASRPPLADVTDEQFF.

This clonotype has a count of ten or more. This chain connects TRBV29-1 to TRBJ2-6, with D possibly matching TRBD2 (6 bases). CDR3 length: 17 residues. The germline V gene has CDR1 SQVTM and CDR2 ANQGSEA. The V and J ends lost 4 bases and 1 base respectively, with 17 bases between them. CDR3 amino acids: CSVVGEGGVSGANVLTF. CDR3 nucleotides: TGCAGCGTTGTGGGCGAGGGAGGCGTATCTGGGGCCAACGTCCTGACTTTC.

This clonotype came up many times. This sequence joins TRBV12-3 or TRBV12-4 and TRBJ1-5; D remains unclear. Trimming stripped 5 bases from V and 4 bases from J, with 18 bases between. The CDR3 contains 16 residues. The CDR3 loop is CASSPGRQRRNQPQHF. CDR3 DNA sequence: TGTGCCAGCAGTCCAGGAAGGCAGCGAAGAAATCAGCCCCAGCATTTT.

This clonotype occurred a few times. The rearrangement uses TRBV7-2 and TRBJ2-7; perhaps TRBD2 as D (5 bases). Trimming removed 3 bases from V and 3 bases from J, with 12 bases in between. This CDR3 region has 14 residues. Germline CDR1 is SGHTA and CDR2 is FQGNSA. CDR3 in amino acids: CASSFGLSNYEQYF. The CDR3, as DNA: TGTGCCAGCAGCTTCGGACTTTCAAACTACGAGCAGTACTTC.

This clonotype was detected many times. This rearrangement joins TRBV19 to TRBJ1-1; perhaps TRBD1 as D (5 bases). The CDR3 length is 15 residues. The germline V and J ends were trimmed by 3 bases and 0 bases, with 11 bases remaining between them. CDR1 is LNHDA and CDR2 is SQIVND in the germline V gene (reference sequence). The CDR3 DNA is TGTGCCAGTAGTATGCGGGGGTCGGTGAACACTGAAGCTTTCTTT. Its protein product is CASSMRGSVNTEAFF.

This clonotype was found many times. This rearrangement joins TRBV15 to TRBJ2-3; 9 nucleotides line up with TRBD2. The CDR3 length is 15 residues. With V trimmed by 0 bases and J by 4 bases, 2 bases remained unmatched. The germline V gene encodes CDR1 LNHNV and CDR2 YYDKDF (reference sequence). The CDR3 loop reads CATSREAGGSDTQYF. Here the CDR3 DNA reads TGTGCCACCAGCAGAGAAGCGGGGGGATCAGATACGCAGTATTTT. The entire variable domain, with the rest obtained from reference TRBV15 and TRBJ2-3, is as follows: DAMVIQNPRYQVTQFGKPVTLSCSQTLNHNVMYWYQQKSSQAPKLLFHYYDKDFNNEADTPDNFQSRRPNTSFCFLDIRSPGLGDTAMYLCATSREAGGSDTQYFGPGTRLTVL.

This clonotype was counted many times. This rearrangement joins TRBV7-9 to TRBJ2-1, with 14 bases fitting TRBD2. There are 15 residues in the CDR3. Looked up from germline, CDR1 is SEHNR and CDR2 is FQNEAQ (reference sequence). The V segment lost 3 bases and the J segment 8 bases; nucleotides outside the gene matches: 3. The CDR3 nucleotides read TGTGCCAGCAGCTTGACTAGCGGGAGGGTCTATGAGCAGTTCTTC. Translating it yields CASSLTSGRVYEQFF.

Only one count was recorded for this clonotype. The J gene is TRBJ2-3, the V gene TRBV12-3 or TRBV12-4; D is tentatively TRBD1 or TRBD2 (5 bases each). V was clipped by 5 bases and J by 1 base, with 10 bases between them. The CDR3 totals 14 residues. The CDR3 region has the DNA TGTGCCAGCAGTCGGGACGGTCGCACAGATACGCAGTATTTT. Amino acids: CASSRDGRTDTQYF.